This T cell receptor (beta chain) came from a study of blood T cell repertoires in COVID-19. On the study more broadly: COVID-19 samples from acute and convalescent phases originated in the United States, Italy and Spain.

TCRdb keeps only in-frame clones here, not all; method: immunoSEQ multiplex PCR. There are roughly 570,000 clones in the sample; roughly nine tenths occur only once, and roughly 7.4% lies in the top ten. The receptor comes from a woman aged 45-60 years with COVID-19, enrolled during active disease. The source material was peripheral blood.

The CDR3 coding sequence is TGTGCCAGCTCACCAGGACAAAATCGCTCACCCCTCCACTTT. Translation: CASSPGQNRSPLHF. The chain joins TRBV18 to TRBJ1-6; TRBD1 might be the D (5 bases). Trimming stripped 2 bases from V and 10 bases from J, with 12 bases between. The germline V gene encodes CDR1 KGHSH and CDR2 LQKENI. The CDR3 totals 14 residues.